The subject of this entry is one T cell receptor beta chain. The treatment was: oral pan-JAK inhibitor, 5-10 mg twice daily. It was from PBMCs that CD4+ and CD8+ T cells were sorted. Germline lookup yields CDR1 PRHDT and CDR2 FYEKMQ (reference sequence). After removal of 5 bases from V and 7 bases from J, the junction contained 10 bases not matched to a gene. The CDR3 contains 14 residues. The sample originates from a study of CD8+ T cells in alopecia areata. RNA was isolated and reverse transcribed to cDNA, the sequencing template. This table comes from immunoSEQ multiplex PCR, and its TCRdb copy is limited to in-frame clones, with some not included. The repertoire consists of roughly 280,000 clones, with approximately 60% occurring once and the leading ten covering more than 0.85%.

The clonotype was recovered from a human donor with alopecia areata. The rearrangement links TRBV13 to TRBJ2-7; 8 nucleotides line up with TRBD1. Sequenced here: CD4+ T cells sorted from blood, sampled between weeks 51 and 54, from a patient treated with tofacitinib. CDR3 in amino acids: CASSPWDRPGEQYF. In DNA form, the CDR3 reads TGTGCCAGCAGCCCCTGGGACAGGCCGGGGGAGCAGTACTTC.